This T cell receptor (beta chain) was identified during a study of blood T cell repertoires in COVID-19. TCRdb keeps only in-frame clones here, not all; method: immunoSEQ multiplex PCR. The table lists fewer than 350,000 clones, 75% to 95% of them singletons. V lost 3 bases to trimming and J lost 0 bases, with 6 bases between them. This CDR3 contains 14 residues. The germline gives CDR1 MDHEN, CDR2 SYDVKM. This clonotype originated in a man between 35 and 55 years old who had been exposed to COVID-19. The specimen sequenced was PBMCs or T cells enriched from blood (not recorded which). J is TRBJ1-3 and V is TRBV28, with D hard to call. Written as DNA, the CDR3 is TGTGCCAGCAGTTTTTTCAGCTCTGGAAACACCATATATTTT. Protein: CASSFFSSGNTIYF. The full variable domain, its missing parts supplied by reference TRBV28 and TRBJ1-3, is DVKVTQSSRYLVKRTGEKVFLECVQDMDHENMFWYRQDPGLGLRLIYFSYDVKMKEKGDIPEGYSVSREKKERFSLILESASTNQTSMYLCASSFFSSGNTIYFGEGSWLTVV.